This T cell receptor beta chain was sequenced during a study of tumor and adjacent non-tumor tissue in lung cancer. Background on the study: Patients comprised about a dozen adenocarcinoma, 2 squamous cell carcinoma and 1 small cell lung cancer.

The library came from three nested PCR rounds adapted from ARM-PCR protocols. TCRdb reprocessed the multiplex PCR reads via MiXCR and lists one record per CDR3 protein. The table has 65,000 to 75,000 distinct CDR3 sequences, around three quarters seen once. The length of the CDR3 is 14 residues. Trimming pared 5 bases from V and 7 bases from J, leaving 17 bases between. The germline V gene encodes CDR1 MNHEY and CDR2 SVGEGT. This sample's RNA came from whole unsorted tissue. The normal lung tissue was taken more than 3 cm from the tumor edge. V and J are TRBV6-2 or TRBV6-3 and TRBJ1-1, with D possibly being TRBD1 (6 bases). The sequencing sample was made of distant non-tumor lung tissue. This TCR was sampled from a man in his sixties with non-small cell lung cancer. This CDR3 reads CASSAHNVQGEAFF. The DNA of the CDR3 is TGTGCCAGCAGTGCACACAACGTACAGGGTGAAGCTTTCTTT.